This T cell receptor (beta chain) appears in the sequencing data of a study of T cell repertoires in cytomegalovirus infection. The overall study: From public TCR beta signatures came an indication of both CMV infection and matching HLA type. Study-wide points: HLA-C-restricted CMV-specific TCR beta clonotypes prevailed in the ex vivo response. Summed public TCR beta family frequency identified CMV carriers bearing the relevant HLA.

Germline V gives CDR1 DFQATT, CDR2 SNEGSKA (reference sequence). This CDR3 contains 11 residues. A word on this clonotype: What it binds is not known. This could be a read error, since a much larger clone is one nucleotide away.

In TCRdb, the reads were re-called with MiXCR into one record per CDR3 protein. This sample has 200,000 to 300,000 distinct CDR3 sequences, with under 8.5% found just once. V and J are TRBV20-1 and TRBJ2-5, with D possibly TRBD1 on 6 matching bases. The receptor's source is a human donor in good health (CMV status not recorded). Some clones in this sample may be carry-over from other donors' samples. Sequenced sample: PBMCs. DNA of the CDR3: TGCTGCCTTGGACAGCAAGAGACCCAGTACTTC. Its translation: CCLGQQETQYF.